Each of the 28 T cell receptor beta chains below was sequenced from the same sample in a study of cytomegalovirus exposure and HLA in healthy donors. Primers included in the PCR were 60 Vbeta and 13 Jbeta primers. Some clones are missing from TCRdb's copy, which holds only in-frame ones; the method was immunoSEQ multiplex PCR. The sample records some 190,000 clones, roughly 75% being singletons. Sequencing was done on a sample of PBMCs. The receptor source for this set is a woman aged 30 to 39 in good health and CMV-seronegative.

The CDR3 spells CASGLVRGASGYTF. The CDR3 DNA is TGTGCTAGTGGTTTGGTACGGGGAGCTTCTGGCTACACCTTC. The rearrangement links TRBV12-5 to TRBJ1-2; no definite D call. Per germline, CDR1 LGHNT and CDR2 FRNRAP. The V end lost 0 bases, the J end lost 7 bases, and 12 bases lay between the germline ends. This CDR3 has 14 residues.

The sample holds one count of this clone. The chain couples TRBV5-6 to TRBJ1-3; 7 nucleotides agree with TRBD1. Germline V gives CDR1 SGHDT, CDR2 YYEEEE. There are 18 residues in the CDR3. With V trimmed by 0 bases and J by 0 bases, 9 bases remained unmatched. The CDR3 protein is CASSLARQGTISGNTIYF. Here the CDR3 DNA reads TGTGCCAGCAGCTTGGCCCGACAGGGCACTATCTCTGGAAACACCATATATTTT. The full variable domain, with the rest looked up from reference TRBV5-6 and TRBJ1-3, is DAGVTQSPTHLIKTRGQQVTLRCSPKSGHDTVSWYQQALGQGPQFIFQYYEEEERQRGNFPDRFSGHQFPNYSSELNVNALLLGDSALYLCASSLARQGTISGNTIYFGEGSWLTVV.

The chain has TRBV7-6 and TRBJ1-1; possibly TRBD1 for D (5 bases). The germline V gene has CDR1 SGHVS and CDR2 FNYEAQ. V was pared by 5 bases and J by 1 base, with 14 bases between. The CDR3 consists of 15 residues. The CDR3, as DNA: TGTGCCAGCAGCCCCGGTAAGGGGAAGAACACTGAAGCTTTCTTT. Residues: CASSPGKGKNTEAFF. The variable domain in full, completed from reference TRBV7-6 and TRBJ1-1, reads GAGVSQSPRYKVTKRGQDVALRCDPISGHVSLYWYRQALGQGPEFLTYFNYEAQQDKSGLPNDRFSAERPEGSISTLTIQRTEQRDSAMYRCASSPGKGKNTEAFFGQGTRLTVV.

The rearrangement links TRBV5-5 to TRBJ2-7; tentative D call: TRBD1 (6 bases). The CDR3 covers 14 residues. V shed 4 bases and J shed 5 bases, with 16 bases lying between them. Germline V gene data show CDR1 as SGHKS and CDR2 as YYEKEE (reference sequence). The CDR3 is CASSMQSGGHEQYF. CDR3 DNA: TGTGCCAGCAGCATGCAAAGTGGGGGCCACGAGCAGTACTTC.

The rearrangement joins TRBV2 to TRBJ1-6, with TRBD1 matching over 7 bases. With 7 bases clipped from V and 5 bases from J, the junction kept 11 bases outside the gene matches. The CDR3 runs 16 residues. Germline values: CDR1 SNHLY, CDR2 FYNNEI. The CDR3: CASTPRQGSNNSPLHF. DNA of the CDR3: TGTGCCAGCACCCCTCGACAGGGTTCAAATAATTCACCCCTCCACTTT.

The chain recombines TRBV7-2 with TRBJ2-5; 15 bases line up with TRBD2. There are 17 residues in the CDR3. CDR1 and CDR2 (germline): SGHTA, FQGNSA. The ends lost 1 base at V and 5 bases at J; junction bases unmatched: 5. CDR3 region: CASSLGGLAGGLETQYF. The CDR3 DNA reads as TGTGCCAGCAGCTTAGGTGGACTAGCGGGGGGGCTTGAGACCCAGTACTTC.

The V and J genes are TRBV19 and TRBJ1-4; TRBD1 aligns across 10 bases. CDR3 length equals 16 residues. Losses at the gene ends were 3 bases for V and 7 bases for J; bases not matched to a gene: 8. Germline CDR1 is LNHDA and CDR2 is SQIVND (reference sequence). The DNA for the CDR3 is TGTGCCAGTAGTATGGGGACAGGGGAAGATCGTGAAAAACTGTTTTTT. It yields the protein CASSMGTGEDREKLFF.

J is TRBJ2-7 and V is TRBV7-2; a weak D match, TRBD1 (6 bases). CDR1 is SGHTA, CDR2 FQGNSA, per germline. CDR3 length: 12 residues. Deletions cut 4 bases from V and 6 bases from J, with 10 bases between. This CDR3 reads CASSSDRSEQYF. The DNA of the CDR3 is TGTGCCAGCAGCTCCGACAGGTCCGAGCAGTACTTC.

This chain joins TRBV4-1 and TRBJ1-2; D gene uncertain. Trimming stripped 8 bases from V and 8 bases from J, with 15 bases between. Germline loops: CDR1 MGHRA, CDR2 YSYEKL. This CDR3 comprises 12 residues. CDR3 sequence reads: CASSTPGYGYTF. The CDR3 DNA is TGCGCCAGCTCGACTCCGGGGTACGGCTACACCTTC.

This clone was seen only once. This chain joins TRBV25-1 and TRBJ1-5; possible D gene TRBD1, 6 bases. Between the trimmed V and J ends, which lost 4 bases and 5 bases, there was a span of 9 bases. The CDR3 contains 13 residues. Germline CDR1 and CDR2: MGHDK and SYGVNS. The CDR3 here is CASSARQDQPQHF. As DNA, the CDR3 is TGTGCCAGCAGTGCCCGACAGGATCAGCCCCAGCATTTT.

The chain recombines TRBV6-5 with TRBJ1-5; possibly TRBD1 for D (5 bases). Germline CDR1 MNHEY, CDR2 SVGAGI. The ends were cut back, 6 bases at V and 2 bases at J, with 11 bases in the middle. The CDR3 loop spans 14 amino acids. The CDR3 spells CASRSGIGNQPQHF. In nucleotides, the CDR3 is TGTGCCAGCAGATCAGGGATCGGCAATCAGCCCCAGCATTTT.

CDR3 sequence: CASRSGTGTYEQYF. CDR3 sequence (DNA): TGTGCCAGCAGATCCGGGACAGGGACCTACGAGCAGTACTTC. The chain carries TRBV7-2 and TRBJ2-7; 9 bases are a match to TRBD1. The CDR3 consists of 14 residues. Per germline, CDR1 SGHTA and CDR2 FQGNSA. With 6 bases clipped from V and 2 bases from J, the junction kept 5 bases outside the gene matches.

Details on this clone: This is likely a read error, given that the CDR3 carries no conserved phenylalanine or tryptophan at its end. It is unclear where the CDR3 begins or ends on the DNA, so no DNA is shown, and the CDR3 is as TCRdb lists it. The chain employs TRBV7-9 and TRBJ2-7; the D call in the table, TRBD2, was not verified against the DNA. The CDR3 is 13 amino acids long, termini counted. CDR1 and CDR2 from the germline V gene are SEHNR and FQNEAQ (reference sequence). This CDR3 is CASSRQLAGAPFL.

This rearrangement joins TRBV5-1 to TRBJ2-7; 8 bases agree with TRBD1. Germline-derived CDR1 and CDR2 are SGHRS and YFSETQ. The CDR3 consists of 14 residues. With V trimmed by 3 bases and J by 5 bases, 7 bases remained unmatched. The CDR3 DNA reads as TGCGCCAGCAGCTACGGACAGGGTACGAACGAGCAGTACTTC. It specifies CASSYGQGTNEQYF.

This sequence joins TRBV19 and TRBJ2-7; TRBD1 agrees at 7 bases. Unmatched junction bases numbered 6, after V lost 4 bases and J lost 0 bases. CDR3 length equals 15 residues. Germline V gene data show CDR1 as LNHDA and CDR2 as SQIVND (reference sequence). In nucleotides, the CDR3 is TGTGCCAGTAGTACTTCCCGGACAGGCTCCTACGAGCAGTACTTC. Translated, it gives CASSTSRTGSYEQYF.

The V call is TRBV9, the J call TRBJ2-7; TRBD1 is a possible D gene (5 bases). The CDR3 contains 15 residues. The germline V gene has CDR1 SGDLS and CDR2 YYNGEE. V lost 0 bases, J lost 0 bases, and 10 bases lay in between. CDR3 loop: CASSVEQGTSYEQYF. In DNA form, the CDR3 reads TGTGCCAGCAGCGTAGAGCAGGGTACCTCCTACGAGCAGTACTTC. Based on the CDR3 plus reference TRBV9 and TRBJ2-7, the full variable domain is DSGVTQTPKHLITATGQRVTLRCSPRSGDLSVYWYQQSLDQGLQFLIQYYNGEERAKGNILERFSAQQFPDLHSELNLSSLELGDSALYFCASSVEQGTSYEQYFGPGTRLTVT.

V and J are TRBV19 and TRBJ1-2, with D perhaps matching TRBD1 (6 bases). V was cut by 3 bases and J by 7 bases, with 12 bases left in between. The CDR3 contains 13 residues. Germline CDR1 and CDR2: LNHDA and SQIVND (reference sequence). CDR3 in amino acids: CASSIHRESGYTF. As DNA, the CDR3 is TGTGCCAGTAGTATCCACAGGGAGTCTGGCTACACCTTC.

V gene TRBV5-1 combines with J gene TRBJ2-3; D is possibly TRBD2 (6 bases). The germline V and J ends were trimmed by 3 bases and 1 base, with 9 bases remaining between them. There are 14 residues in the CDR3. Germline V CDR1 and CDR2: SGHRS, YFSETQ. The CDR3 DNA sequence: TGCGCCAGCAGCTCCCCGGGGGGCACAGATACGCAGTATTTT. It translates to CASSSPGGTDTQYF.

This rearrangement joins TRBV6-1 to TRBJ1-6; 7 positions match TRBD1. Germline CDR1 and CDR2: MNHNS and SASEGT. V was clipped by 5 bases and J by 4 bases; unmatched bases: 2. This CDR3 spans 14 amino acids. CDR3 sequence: CASSSGGYNSPLHF. CDR3 in DNA: TGTGCCAGCAGTTCAGGGGGTTATAATTCACCCCTCCACTTT.

The V and J genes are TRBV9 and TRBJ1-1; 7 bases fit TRBD1. The germline V gene has CDR1 SGDLS and CDR2 YYNGEE. V trimming: 0 bases; J trimming: 5 bases; junction bases outside the gene matches: 7. This CDR3 has 15 amino acids. CDR3 residues: CASSVDEGARTEAFF. The CDR3 DNA reads TGTGCCAGCAGCGTAGACGAGGGGGCGCGGACTGAAGCTTTCTTT. Full variable domain (missing parts from reference TRBV9 and TRBJ1-1): DSGVTQTPKHLITATGQRVTLRCSPRSGDLSVYWYQQSLDQGLQFLIQYYNGEERAKGNILERFSAQQFPDLHSELNLSSLELGDSALYFCASSVDEGARTEAFFGQGTRLTVV.

The chain combines TRBV27 with TRBJ2-7, with a tentative D call TRBD2 (6 bases). Germline lookup yields CDR1 MNHEY and CDR2 SMNVEV (reference sequence). V was shortened by 5 bases and J by 3 bases, with 20 bases between the two germline ends. There are 16 residues in the CDR3. The CDR3: CASSPSFAGSLYEQYF. CDR3 in DNA: TGTGCCAGCAGTCCCTCCTTTGCGGGATCCCTCTACGAGCAGTACTTC.

V gene TRBV4-3 combines with J gene TRBJ2-3; 8 bases are a match to TRBD2. CDR1 is LGHNA and CDR2 is YSLEER in the germline V gene. V shed 0 bases, J shed 2 bases, and the junction held 4 bases outside the gene matches. The CDR3 runs to 16 residues. As DNA, the CDR3 is TGCGCCAGCAGCCAAGATAGTAGCGGGGTCACAGATACGCAGTATTTT. Its protein is CASSQDSSGVTDTQYF.

This rearrangement joins TRBV6-5 to TRBJ2-5, with D uncertain. Germline V gene data show CDR1 as MNHEY and CDR2 as SVGAGI. This CDR3 has 14 residues. The germline V and J ends were trimmed by 0 bases and 4 bases, with 9 bases remaining between them. CDR3 sequence: CASSYSRILETQYF. The CDR3 nucleotides read TGTGCCAGCAGTTACTCGAGGATTTTAGAGACCCAGTACTTC.

This clone was found once. The chain employs TRBV5-4 and TRBJ1-4; TRBD1 matches 8 bases. Germline CDR1 reads SGHNT; CDR2 reads YYREEE (reference sequence). Unmatched junction bases numbered 4, after V lost 4 bases and J lost 8 bases. This CDR3 has 13 residues. The CDR3 DNA is TGTGCCAGCAGCGGACAGGGACGCGAAAAACTGTTTTTT. This encodes CASSGQGREKLFF. Full variable domain (remainder filled in from reference TRBV5-4 and TRBJ1-4): ETGVTQSPTHLIKTRGQQVTLRCSSQSGHNTVSWYQQALGQGPQFIFQYYREEENGRGNFPPRFSGLQFPNYSSELNVNALELDDSALYLCASSGQGREKLFFGSGTQLSVL.

The rearrangement uses TRBV7-9 and TRBJ2-3, with a tentative D call TRBD2 (6 bases). V lost 3 bases and J 2 bases, leaving 18 bases between the germline ends. The CDR3 totals 17 residues. The germline gives CDR1 SEHNR, CDR2 FQNEAQ (reference sequence). The CDR3 region is CASSLGGPGPLTDTQYF. CDR3 bases: TGTGCCAGCAGCTTGGGGGGACCGGGCCCCCTCACAGATACGCAGTATTTT.

This chain uses TRBV4-1 with TRBJ1-1, with D perhaps TRBD1 (6 bases). This CDR3 has 11 amino acids. Germline V gives CDR1 MGHRA, CDR2 YSYEKL. Trimming cost V 3 bases and J 9 bases, with 8 bases left between them. The CDR3 here is CASSQQGKAFF. CDR3 bases: TGCGCCAGCAGCCAGCAGGGGAAAGCTTTCTTT.

The chain carries TRBV10-2 and TRBJ1-4, with D maybe TRBD1 (6 bases). The CDR3 spans 13 residues. Germline V gene data show CDR1 as WSHSY and CDR2 as SAAADI. V dropped 6 bases and J dropped 7 bases, with 12 bases sitting between them. The CDR3 loop is CASRGGLGEKLFF. The CDR3 nucleotides read TGCGCCAGCAGGGGGGGGCTGGGTGAAAAACTGTTTTTT.

J is TRBJ2-7 and V is TRBV10-1, with 9 bases matching TRBD2. Per germline, CDR1 WNHNN and CDR2 SYGVQD (reference sequence). The V and J ends lost 3 bases and 7 bases, in that order; junction bases with no gene match: 7. This CDR3 spans 14 amino acids. The CDR3 spells CASSEWSGGSEQYF. The CDR3 DNA is TGCGCCAGCAGTGAATGGAGCGGGGGGAGTGAGCAGTACTTC.